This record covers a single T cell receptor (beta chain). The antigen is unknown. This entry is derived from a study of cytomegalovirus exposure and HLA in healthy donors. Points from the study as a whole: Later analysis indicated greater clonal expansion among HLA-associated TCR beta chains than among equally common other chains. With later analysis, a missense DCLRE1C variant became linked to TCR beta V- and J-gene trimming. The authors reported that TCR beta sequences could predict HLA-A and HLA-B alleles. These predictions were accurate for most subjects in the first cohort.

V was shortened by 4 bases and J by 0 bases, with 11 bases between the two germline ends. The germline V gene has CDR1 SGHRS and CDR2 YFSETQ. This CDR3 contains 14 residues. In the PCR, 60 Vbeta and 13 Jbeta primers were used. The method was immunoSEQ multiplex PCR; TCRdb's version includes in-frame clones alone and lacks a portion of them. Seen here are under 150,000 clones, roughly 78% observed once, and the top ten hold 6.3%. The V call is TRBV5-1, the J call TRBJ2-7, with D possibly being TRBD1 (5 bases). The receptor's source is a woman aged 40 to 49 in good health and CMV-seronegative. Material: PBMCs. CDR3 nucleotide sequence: TGCGCCAGCAGCCAAGGGGTTGTCTCCTACGAGCAGTACTTC. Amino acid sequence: CASSQGVVSYEQYF.